Below are 5 T cell receptor beta chains sequenced from a single sample in a study of blood T cells in healthy people across ages. PCR was performed a second time for roughly 7 to 12 cycles using a sample-barcoded 5' primer and a J-beta primer mix. TCRdb reanalysed the 5' RACE reads using MiXCR and keeps one entry per CDR3 protein. The sample holds around 900,000 distinct CDR3 sequences, 51% seen once. Sequencing input: blood. These receptors were taken from a woman in her fifties or sixties in good health.

Concerning this clonotype: Possible read error: a much larger clone is one base away. The chain is built from TRBV29-1 and TRBJ2-3; D may be TRBD1 (5 bases). The V end lost 6 bases, the J end lost 6 bases, and 13 bases lay between the germline ends. The CDR3 loop spans 12 amino acids. Germline CDR1 is SQVTM and CDR2 is ANQGSEA. CDR3 in DNA: TGCAGCGTATTAACTTCAGGGGATACGCAGTATTTT. Its protein product is CSVLTSGDTQYF.

This clonotype was seen only once. This chain's CDR3 is CSASGSGVPPGEQYF. CDR3 DNA sequence: TGCAGTGCTAGTGGGTCGGGAGTCCCACCTGGGGAGCAGTACTTC. V gene TRBV20-1 combines with J gene TRBJ2-4; the D gene is possibly TRBD2 (6 bases). The CDR3 covers 15 residues. Trimming shortened V by 3 bases and J by 13 bases, and 25 bases separated the two germline ends. The germline CDR1 and CDR2 sequences are DFQATT and SNEGSKA (reference sequence).

This clonotype was observed once. The chain links TRBV4-1 to TRBJ2-1; either TRBD1 or TRBD2 may supply D (5 bases each). The DNA end lines up better with TRBJ2-7; the J call may be wrong. CDR1 is MGHRA, CDR2 YSYEKL, per germline. This CDR3 is 15 amino acids long. For the CDR3, the DNA is TGCGCCAGCAGCCAAAGCAGGGCGGGCTCCTACGAGCAGTACTTC. This gives the protein CASSQSRAGSYEQYF.

This rearrangement joins TRBV27 to TRBJ1-2, with a weak D call TRBD1 (5 bases). Germline V gene data show CDR1 as MNHEY and CDR2 as SMNVEV (reference sequence). Trimming stripped 1 base from V and 4 bases from J, with 13 bases between. The CDR3 sequence is 15 residues long. The CDR3, as DNA: TGTGCCAGCAGTTTATTCCCAGGGACGCTCTATGGCTACACCTTC. Translated: CASSLFPGTLYGYTF.

Worth noting for this clonotype: One end of the junction does not line up with germline, which may come from a read error. The chain employs TRBV9 and TRBJ1-6; D not certain. Germline V gene data show CDR1 as SGDLS and CDR2 as YYNGEE. The CDR3 extends over 12 amino acids. For the CDR3, the DNA is TGTGCCAGCAGCGTAGGGGGTTCACCCCCCCACTTT. This codes for CASSVGGSPPHF.